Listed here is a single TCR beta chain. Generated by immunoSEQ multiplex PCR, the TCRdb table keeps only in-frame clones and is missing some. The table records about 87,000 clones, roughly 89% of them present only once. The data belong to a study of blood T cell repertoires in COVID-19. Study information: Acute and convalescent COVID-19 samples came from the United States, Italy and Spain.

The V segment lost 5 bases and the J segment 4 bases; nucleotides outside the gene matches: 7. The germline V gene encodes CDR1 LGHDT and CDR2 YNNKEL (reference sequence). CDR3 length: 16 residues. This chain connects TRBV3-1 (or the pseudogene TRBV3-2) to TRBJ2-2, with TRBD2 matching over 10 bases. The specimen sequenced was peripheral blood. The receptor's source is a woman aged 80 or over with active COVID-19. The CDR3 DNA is TGTGCCAGCAGCAGAGGGGCTAGCGGGAGCACCGGGGAGCTGTTTTTT. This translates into CASSRGASGSTGELFF.